These T cell receptor beta chains were read from a single sample in a study of cytomegalovirus exposure and HLA in healthy donors. Only in-frame clones appear in the TCRdb table, and some are missing; sequencing was by immunoSEQ multiplex PCR. The table includes under 200,000 clones, around 77% detected once. The sample consisted of PBMCs. These receptors all stem from a man in his sixties in good health and CMV-seronegative. Each CDR3 is given with its conserved first and last residue. A D gene is named only where the DNA matches it firmly. Part of the rows lack a size; the others show once, few, many or a class for expanded clones.

abundance,v_gene,j_gene,d_gene,CDR3aa,CDR3nt
.,TRBV4-1,TRBJ2-6,TRBD1,CASSQAQNPGQGSGANVLTF,TGCGCCAGCAGCCAAGCTCAAAACCCGGGACAGGGCTCTGGGGCCAACGTCCTGACTTTC
.,TRBV4-1,TRBJ1-2,TRBD1,CASNRRDRESGYTF,TGCGCCAGCAACCGAAGGGACAGGGAAAGTGGCTACACCTTC
once,TRBV28,TRBJ2-2,TRBD2,CASSSLAGDNTGELFF,TGTGCCAGCAGTTCTCTAGCGGGAGATAACACCGGGGAGCTGTTTTTT
once,TRBV18,TRBJ1-5,.,CASSLDHGGQPQHF,TGTGCCAGCTCACTCGATCATGGGGGGCAGCCCCAGCATTTT
.,TRBV5-4,TRBJ2-3,.,CASSLELSWTGVRDTQYF,TGTGCCAGCAGCTTGGAATTATCCTGGACTGGGGTTAGAGATACGCAGTATTTT
.,TRBV5-4,TRBJ2-7,.,CASSLGGSLSSYEQYF,TGTGCCAGCAGCTTGGGCGGCAGCCTAAGCTCCTACGAGCAGTACTTC
.,TRBV2,TRBJ2-1,TRBD2,CASRRLAQDTSVFF,TGTGCCAGCCGCAGATTGGCTCAGGATACTAGCGTGTTCTTC
.,TRBV25-1,TRBJ1-4,.,CASSDPGKGANEKLFF,TGTGCCAGCAGTGATCCAGGGAAAGGGGCTAATGAAAAACTGTTTTTT
.,TRBV5-1,TRBJ2-2,TRBD1,CASSSVRTGTTGELFF,TGCGCCAGTAGCTCCGTGAGGACAGGGACCACCGGGGAGCTGTTTTTT
few,TRBV10-3,TRBJ1-2,.,CAISESRDRPTNYGYTF,TGTGCCATCAGTGAGTCGCGAGACAGGCCAACTAACTATGGCTACACCTTC
.,TRBV5-1,TRBJ1-1,TRBD1,CASSLDRTGEAFF,TGCGCCAGCAGCTTGGATAGGACAGGTGAAGCTTTCTTT
once,TRBV6-1,TRBJ1-6,TRBD1,CASSGGQGRGTYNSPLHF,TGTGCCAGCAGTGGGGGACAGGGAAGGGGAACCTATAATTCACCCCTCCACTTT
.,TRBV7-9,TRBJ2-7,.,CASSHWGREQYF,TGTGCCAGCAGCCACTGGGGGCGCGAGCAGTACTTC
.,TRBV12-5,TRBJ1-1,.,CASVFPQGPLNTEAFF,TGTGCTAGTGTCTTTCCCCAGGGTCCCCTGAACACTGAAGCTTTCTTT
.,TRBV5-1,TRBJ1-1,.,CASSLAQENTEAFF,TGCGCCAGCAGCTTGGCCCAGGAAAACACTGAAGCTTTCTTT
.,TRBV7-2,TRBJ2-7,.,CASSLRGTEQYF,TGTGCCAGCAGCTTAAGGGGGACCGAGCAGTACTTC